A single count supports the clone carrying this T cell receptor beta chain. What it recognizes is unknown. The sample comes from a study of CD8+CD57+ T cells in acquired aplastic anemia. Study in general: Read counts for CD4+ cells (from healthy donors) averaged around 11 million.

Genomic DNA was employed as the template in profiling TCR beta VDJ and CDR3. TCRdb re-derived calls from the reads in MiXCR, one entry per CDR3 protein. The sample holds tens of thousands of distinct CDR3 sequences, 65% to 80% seen once. General study points: Controls did not differ significantly from patients in CD8+ Simpson's diversity.

The V gene's germline CDR1 is SNHLY and CDR2 FYNNEI. The ends lost 7 bases at V and 5 bases at J; junction bases unmatched: 3. There are 13 residues in the CDR3. The clonotype comes from a human donor in good health, serving as a control. V usage is TRBV2 and J usage is TRBJ2-1, with TRBD2 matching over 9 bases. Sequenced: sorted CD4+, CD8+, or CD8+CD57+ T cells (not recorded which) from PBMCs. The CDR3 sequence is CASNPSGNNEQFF. The CDR3 coding sequence is TGTGCCAGCAATCCTAGCGGGAACAATGAGCAGTTCTTC.